This TCR beta chain was identified during a study of T cell clones after liver transplantation. The overall study: Samples came pre-transplant, pre-randomization before withdrawal, and post-randomization after withdrawal ended. Study-wide results and limits: Donor-reactive sequences fell more than third party-reactive ones, suggesting partial deletion.

This clone is medium-sized (0.01 to 0.1%) within its sample. No antigen is known for it. The ends lost 1 base at V and 3 bases at J; junction bases unmatched: 9. Germline CDR1 MNHEY, CDR2 SMNVEV (reference sequence). The CDR3 has 17 amino acids. Here immunoSEQ multiplex PCR was the method, and the copy in TCRdb shows in-frame clones only, minus some. The table lists about 33,000 clones, more than 90% of them singletons. This chain links TRBV27 with TRBJ1-5, with 7 bases identical to TRBD1. This TCR was sampled from a human patient who received a liver transplant. Certain T cells may be donor cells from the graft. Specimen: CD8+ T cells from blood, collected 12 months after liver transplant. CDR3 coding DNA: TGTGCCAGCAGTTTATACGGCGACAGGGCTTTCAATCAGCCCCAGCATTTT. Translated, it gives CASSLYGDRAFNQPQHF.